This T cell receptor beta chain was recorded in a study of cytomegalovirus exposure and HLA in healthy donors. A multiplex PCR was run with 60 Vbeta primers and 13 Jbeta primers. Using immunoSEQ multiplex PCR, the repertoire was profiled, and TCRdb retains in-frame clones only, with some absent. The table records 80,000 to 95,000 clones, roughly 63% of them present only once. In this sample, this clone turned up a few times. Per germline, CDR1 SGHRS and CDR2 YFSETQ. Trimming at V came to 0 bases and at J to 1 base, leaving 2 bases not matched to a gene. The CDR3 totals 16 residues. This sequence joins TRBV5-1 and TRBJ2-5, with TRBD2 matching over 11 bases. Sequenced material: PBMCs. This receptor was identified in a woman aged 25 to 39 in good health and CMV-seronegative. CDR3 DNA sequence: TGCGCCAGCAGCTTGGCGACTAGCGGGGTCCAAGAGACCCAGTACTTC. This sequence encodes CASSLATSGVQETQYF.